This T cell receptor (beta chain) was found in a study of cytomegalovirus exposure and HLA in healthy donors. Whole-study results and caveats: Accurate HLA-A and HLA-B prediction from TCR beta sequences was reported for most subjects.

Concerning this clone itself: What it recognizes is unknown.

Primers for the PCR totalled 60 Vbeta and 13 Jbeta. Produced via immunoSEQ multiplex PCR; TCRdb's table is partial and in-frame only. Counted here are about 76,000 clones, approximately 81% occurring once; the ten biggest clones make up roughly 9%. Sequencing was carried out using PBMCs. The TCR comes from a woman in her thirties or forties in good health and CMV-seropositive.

The CDR3, as DNA: TGTGCCAGCAGTCAGAGGTCGACCTACGAGCAGTACTTC. Its translation: CASSQRSTYEQYF. The chain links TRBV28 to TRBJ2-7; D ambiguous. The germline V gene encodes CDR1 MDHEN and CDR2 SYDVKM. The CDR3 contains 13 residues. Trimming took off 5 bases at V and 2 bases at J, with 10 bases between the two ends.